Here is one T cell receptor beta chain with its context. Its antigen remains unidentified. CD4+ T cells that had been cultured provided DNA sequenced with the Oncomine TCR Beta short-read assay. Using its own MiXCR run on the PCR reads, TCRdb lists one record per CDR3 protein. The table shows over 10,000 distinct CDR3 sequences, with roughly 61% occurring only once. The data are from a study of vaccination and CD4 T cells after COVID-19. Turning to the study itself: A median of around 70 days (range 14 to 241) separated dose two from the taking of post-vaccine samples. Stimulation used overlapping spike peptides from SARS-CoV-2, HCoV-NL63, HCoV-OC43 and HCoV-229E. Study findings and constraints: For convalescent patients, 304 of the 307 vaccine-specific clones analyzed were classified as spike mono-reactive.

Germline-derived CDR1 and CDR2 are KGHSH and LQKENI. V was trimmed by 6 bases and J by 1 base, leaving 12 bases between them. The CDR3 has 14 amino acids. Documented treatment: approximately 9-day PBMC culture with coronavirus spike peptide pools or control peptides (ViraFEST assay). Negative selection yielded CD4+ T cells from day-10 cultures. The clonotype was recovered from a human donor who had recovered from COVID-19. The rearrangement joins TRBV18 to TRBJ1-1; D is ambiguous. Sequencing used CD4+ T cells from blood, cultured in vitro. This CDR3 reads CASSPFERNTEAFF. In DNA form, the CDR3 reads TGTGCCAGCTCCCCGTTCGAGCGGAACACTGAAGCTTTCTTT.